This TCR beta chain appears in the sequencing data of a study of neurological immune-mediated disorders. CDR1 LGHNA and CDR2 YNFKEQ come from the germline V gene. The CDR3 is made up of 14 amino acids. Trimming pared 1 base from V and 4 bases from J, leaving 5 bases between. Each CDR3 protein is one row after TCRdb ran MiXCR on the 5' RACE reads. This table holds 46,000 or so distinct CDR3 sequences, 10% found once. Many counts were recorded for this clonotype. Sequencing input: PBMCs. This TCR was recovered from a woman aged 40 to 50 with HTLV-1-associated myelopathy (HAM/TSP). J is TRBJ2-6 and V is TRBV4-2; D ambiguous. The CDR3 coding sequence is TGTGCCAGCAGCCAAGTTGAGGGGGCCAACGTCCTGACTTTC. Its translation is CASSQVEGANVLTF.